Detailed here is one TCR beta chain. Its antigen is unknown. Here immunoSEQ multiplex PCR was the method, and the copy in TCRdb shows in-frame clones only, minus some. The sample records about 1.1 million clones, about 72% being singletons. These data originate in a study of shared clonotypes between healthy human individuals. Trimming removed 1 base at V and 3 bases at J, with 7 bases between. The CDR3 extends over 13 amino acids. CDR1 is SEHNR and CDR2 is FQNEAQ in the germline V gene (reference sequence). The study's findings and limits: Sorted-subset sequencing was shown by rarefaction to be incomplete despite large depth.

This chain connects TRBV7-9 to TRBJ2-7; D gene uncertain. Sequencing was performed on memory CD4+ T cells from PBMCs. Specified subset: CD45RA-negative fraction. This clonotype was sampled from a man aged 18-30 years in good health. Some clones in this sample may be carry-over from other donors' samples. CDR3 coding DNA: TGTGCCAGCAGCTTAGACACTGTCTACGAGCAGTACTTC. Protein: CASSLDTVYEQYF.